This T cell receptor (beta chain) came from a study of T cell changes during pregnancy in multiple sclerosis. The trim removed 7 bases at V and 0 bases at J, leaving 6 bases unmatched. The germline CDR1 and CDR2 sequences are SGHNT and YYREEE (reference sequence). The CDR3 sequence is 15 residues long. Produced via immunoSEQ multiplex PCR; TCRdb's table is partial and in-frame only. The table includes around 57,000 clones, around 92% detected once. The sequence was collected from a female donor in good health, enrolled as a control in a pregnancy study. The sample consisted of peripheral blood, taken after pregnancy. This sequence joins TRBV5-4 and TRBJ2-5; 10 nucleotides match TRBD1. The CDR3 here is CASFRDRGHQETQYF. In nucleotides, the CDR3 is TGTGCCAGCTTCCGGGACAGGGGCCACCAAGAGACCCAGTACTTC.